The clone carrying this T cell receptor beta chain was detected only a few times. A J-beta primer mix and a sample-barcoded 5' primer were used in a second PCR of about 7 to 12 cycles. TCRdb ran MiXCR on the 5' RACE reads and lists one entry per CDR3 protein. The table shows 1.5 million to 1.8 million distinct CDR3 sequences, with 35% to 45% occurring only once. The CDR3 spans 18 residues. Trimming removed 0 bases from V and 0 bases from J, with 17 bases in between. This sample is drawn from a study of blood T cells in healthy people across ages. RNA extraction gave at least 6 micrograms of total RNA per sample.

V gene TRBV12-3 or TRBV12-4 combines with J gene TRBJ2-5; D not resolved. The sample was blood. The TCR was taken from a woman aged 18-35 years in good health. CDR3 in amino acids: CASSLAPRALDDQETQYF. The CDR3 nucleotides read TGTGCCAGCAGTTTAGCGCCCCGGGCCCTTGACGACCAAGAGACCCAGTACTTC.